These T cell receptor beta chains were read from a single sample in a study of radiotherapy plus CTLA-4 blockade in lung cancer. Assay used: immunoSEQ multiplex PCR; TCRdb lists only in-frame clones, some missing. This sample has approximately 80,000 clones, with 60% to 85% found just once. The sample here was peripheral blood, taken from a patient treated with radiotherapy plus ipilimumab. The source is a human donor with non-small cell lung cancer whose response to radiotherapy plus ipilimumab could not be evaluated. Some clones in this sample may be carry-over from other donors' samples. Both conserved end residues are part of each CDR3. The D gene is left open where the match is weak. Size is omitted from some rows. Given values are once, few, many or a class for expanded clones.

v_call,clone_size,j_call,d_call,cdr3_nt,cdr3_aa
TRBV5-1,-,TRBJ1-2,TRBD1,TGCGCCAGCAGCTCCTGGGCGGGACAGGGCGGCAAAGGCTACACCTTC,CASSSWAGQGGKGYTF
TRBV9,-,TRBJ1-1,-,TGTGCCAGCAGTTCGGGTAAGGGGCTGGGCACTGAAGCTTTCTTT,CASSSGKGLGTEAFF
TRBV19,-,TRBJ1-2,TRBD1,TGTGCCAGCCTAGCCCAACTAGGGGGCGCGAGTGGCTACACCTTC,CASLAQLGGASGYTF
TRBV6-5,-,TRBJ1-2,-,TGTGCCAGCAGTTACTCGGGGCAGGCGACAGATGGCTACACCTTC,CASSYSGQATDGYTF
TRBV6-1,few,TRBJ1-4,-,TGTGCCAGCCAACAGGGTGTTAATGAAAAACTGTTTTTT,CASQQGVNEKLFF
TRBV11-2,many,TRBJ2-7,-,TGTGCCAGCAGCAGAGACAGGCCCTACGAGCAGTACTTC,CASSRDRPYEQYF
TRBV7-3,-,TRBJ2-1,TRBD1,TGTGCCAGCAGCACCCGGACAGGGACCGTTTACAATGAGCAGTTCTTC,CASSTRTGTVYNEQFF
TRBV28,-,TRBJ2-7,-,TGTGCCAGCAGTATAGCCCAGCGGCGAGGGGAGCAGTACTTC,CASSIAQRRGEQYF
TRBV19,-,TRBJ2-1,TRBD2,TGTGCCAGTAGTAATACGGGGGGGCTGGATGAGCAGTTCTTC,CASSNTGGLDEQFF
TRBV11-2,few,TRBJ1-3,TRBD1,TGTGCCAGCAGCTTGTACTCTGGGACAGGGGCGGGAAACACCATATATTTT,CASSLYSGTGAGNTIYF
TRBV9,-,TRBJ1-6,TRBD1,TGTGCCAGCAGCGCAAGACAGGGGAATTCACCCCTCCACTTT,CASSARQGNSPLHF
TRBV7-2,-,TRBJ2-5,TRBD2,TGTGCCAGCAGCTTAATAGCGGGGGGGCGGGAGACCCAGTACTTC,CASSLIAGGRETQYF
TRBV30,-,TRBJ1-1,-,TGTGCCTGGAGTGTTTTATACACTGAAGCTTTCTTT,CAWSVLYTEAFF
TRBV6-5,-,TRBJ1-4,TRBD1,TGTGCTACCGAAGGAAAAGGGGGCGCCCATGAAAAACTGTTTTTT,CATEGKGGAHEKLFF
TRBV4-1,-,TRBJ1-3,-,TGTGCCAGCAGCCAAGATAGGGCGGGCTCTGGAAACACCATATATTTT,CASSQDRAGSGNTIYF
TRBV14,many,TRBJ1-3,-,TGTGCCAGCAGCCCCCTGGGCCCTGGAAACACCATATATTTT,CASSPLGPGNTIYF
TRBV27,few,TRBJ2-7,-,TGTGCCAGCAGTTTAAGTGGTAGGAGCTACGAGCAGTACTTC,CASSLSGRSYEQYF
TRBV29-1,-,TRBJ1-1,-,TGCAGCGTTGGGCTCACGCTCATGAACACTGAAGCTTTCTTT,CSVGLTLMNTEAFF
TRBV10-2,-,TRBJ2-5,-,TGCGCCAGCGTGAGGCGTAACCTGCAAGAGACCCAGTACTTC,CASVRRNLQETQYF
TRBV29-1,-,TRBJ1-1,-,TGCAGTGTTCAGGGTCAGGGCCGTGAAGCTTTCTTT,CSVQGQGREAFF
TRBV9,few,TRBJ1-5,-,TGTGCCAGCAGCGCGACAGTTAGCAATCAGCCCCAGCATTTT,CASSATVSNQPQHF
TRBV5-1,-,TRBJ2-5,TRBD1,TGCGCCAGCAGCTTGAATAACGACAGGGCTCAGGAGACCCAGTACTTC,CASSLNNDRAQETQYF
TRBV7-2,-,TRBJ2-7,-,TGTGCCAGCAGCTTAGGGGGGGACCACTACTACGAGCAGTACTTC,CASSLGGDHYYEQYF
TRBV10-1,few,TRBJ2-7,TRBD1,TGCGCCAGCAGTGGACCGGGACAGGGAAGCCACGAGCAGTACTTC,CASSGPGQGSHEQYF
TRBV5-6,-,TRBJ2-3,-,TGTGCCAGCAGCCAAGGGACACCCGATACGCAGTATTTT,CASSQGTPDTQYF
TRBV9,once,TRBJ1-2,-,TGTGCCAGCAGCGCTGTAAACAGTCCCTTTAACTATGGCTACACCTTC,CASSAVNSPFNYGYTF
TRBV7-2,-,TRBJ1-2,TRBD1,TGTGCCAGCAGCCCAGACAGGGGAGATCGCTACACCTTC,CASSPDRGDRYTF
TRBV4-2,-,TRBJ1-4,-,TGTGCCAGCAGCCAAGAGATGGGAGGAGGGCACGGCGAAAAACTGTTTTTT,CASSQEMGGGHGEKLFF
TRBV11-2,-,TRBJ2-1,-,TGTGCCAGCAGCTTAGGGCACAGGGCTACTGAGCAGTTCTTC,CASSLGHRATEQFF
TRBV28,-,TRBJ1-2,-,TGTGCCAGCAGTTTACCCCAGGACATAGGGATCACCTTC,CASSLPQDIGITF
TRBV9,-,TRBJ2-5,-,TGTGCCAGCAGCGTAGATTCAGGGTTCCAAGAGACCCAGTACTTC,CASSVDSGFQETQYF
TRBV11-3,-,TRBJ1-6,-,TGTGCCAGCAGCCCACGGAGGGATTCACCCCTCCACTTT,CASSPRRDSPLHF
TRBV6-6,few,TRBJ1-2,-,TGTGCCAGCAGCGCCGCTACTAACTATGGCTACACCTTC,CASSAATNYGYTF
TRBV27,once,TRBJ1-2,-,TGTGCCAGCAGTCCCAGGGGCGTCTACAACTATGGCTACACCTTC,CASSPRGVYNYGYTF
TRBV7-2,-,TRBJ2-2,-,TGTGCCAGCAGCTTAGGACAATCAAACACCGGGGAGCTGTTTTTT,CASSLGQSNTGELFF
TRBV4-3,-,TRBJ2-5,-,TGCGCCAGCAGCCAAGATTCGGAGGCTAGCAAAGAGACCCAGTACTTC,CASSQDSEASKETQYF
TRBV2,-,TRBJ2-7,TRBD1,TGTGCCAGTCACCGGGACAGGCGCTCCTACGAGCAGTACTTC,CASHRDRRSYEQYF
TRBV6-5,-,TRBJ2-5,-,TGTGCCAGCAGCTTAACAGGGACCCAAGAGACCCAGTACTTC,CASSLTGTQETQYF
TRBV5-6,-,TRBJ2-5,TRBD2,TGTGCCAGCAGCCCAGGCCTAGCGGGGGCCAGGGGGGAGACCCAGTACTTC,CASSPGLAGARGETQYF
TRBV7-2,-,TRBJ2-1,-,TGTGCCAGCAGCCTATTCGGGGGAGAGCAGTTCTTC,CASSLFGGEQFF
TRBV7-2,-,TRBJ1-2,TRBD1,TGTGCCAGCAGCTCGTCCCTCACAGGGGCGGGCTACACCTTC,CASSSSLTGAGYTF
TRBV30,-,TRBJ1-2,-,TGTGCCTGGACCCCTGGCGGGAATGGCTACACCTTC,CAWTPGGNGYTF
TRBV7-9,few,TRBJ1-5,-,TGTGCCAGCAGCTTACAGGGATGGAATCAGCCCCAGCATTTT,CASSLQGWNQPQHF
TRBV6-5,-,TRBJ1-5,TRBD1,TGTGCCAGCAGGGGGACAGGGACGAGCAATCAGCCCCAGCATTTT,CASRGTGTSNQPQHF
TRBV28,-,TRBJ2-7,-,TGTGCCAGCAGTTTGGGCTCCTACGAGCAGTACTTC,CASSLGSYEQYF
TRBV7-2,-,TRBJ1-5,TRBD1,TGTGCCAGCAGCCAGGGACAGGGGATGGATCAGCCCCAGCATTTT,CASSQGQGMDQPQHF
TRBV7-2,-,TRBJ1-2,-,TGTGCCAGCAGCTTACGGCGCGGGGACGACGGCTACACCTTC,CASSLRRGDDGYTF